The text below deals with one TCR beta chain. Its antigen is unidentified. CDR1 and CDR2 from the germline V gene are SNHLY and FYNNEI. J was trimmed by 1 base and V by 5 bases; bases with no gene match: 6. This CDR3 is built from 15 residues. Partitioning of CD4+ cells yielded a CD45RA+ naive subset and a CD45RA-negative memory subset. This entry belongs to a study of shared clonotypes between healthy human individuals. For the study at large: Per-donor plates numbered three CD4 naive, three CD4 memory, two CD8 naive and one CD8 memory. Whole-study findings and limits: Deeper or shallower sequencing was expected to change how clonotypes are shared among donors.

Data came from immunoSEQ multiplex PCR; TCRdb stores just in-frame clones and leaves some out. This sample carries about 980,000 clones, over 60% of them seen once, and the ten largest clones take around 1.5%. Source material: memory CD4+ T cells sorted from blood. Subset described: CD45RA-negative fraction. This receptor was obtained from a man younger than 35 in good health. J is TRBJ2-7 and V is TRBV2, with 9 nucleotides matching TRBD2. The CDR3: CASSPSGTLSYEQYF. The CDR3 DNA sequence: TGTGCCAGCAGTCCTAGCGGGACACTATCCTACGAGCAGTACTTC.